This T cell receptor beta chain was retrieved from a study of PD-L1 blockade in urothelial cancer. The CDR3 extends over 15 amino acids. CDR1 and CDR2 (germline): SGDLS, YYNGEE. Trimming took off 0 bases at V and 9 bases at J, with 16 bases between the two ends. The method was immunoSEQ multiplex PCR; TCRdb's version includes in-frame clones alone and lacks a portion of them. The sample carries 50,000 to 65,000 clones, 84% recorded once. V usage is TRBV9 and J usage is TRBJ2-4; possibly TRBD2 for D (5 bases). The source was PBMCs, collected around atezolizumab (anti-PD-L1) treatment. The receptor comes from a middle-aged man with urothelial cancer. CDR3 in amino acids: CASSVGIERSGIQYF. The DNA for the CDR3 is TGTGCCAGCAGCGTAGGAATAGAGAGAAGCGGCATTCAGTACTTC.